The 27 T cell receptor beta chains presented below share a single source sample, sequenced in a study of technical replicates of blood from a handful of donors. Sequencing used immunoSEQ multiplex PCR; TCRdb keeps in-frame clones, though not all of them. The sample consists of 80,000 to 100,000 clones, about 95% of them appearing once. Sequencing was carried out using T cells isolated from PBMCs. The source of these receptors is a human donor in good health.

This sequence joins TRBV10-2 and TRBJ2-2, with 8 positions matching TRBD1. The CDR3 totals 14 residues. The germline CDR1 and CDR2 sequences are WSHSY and SAAADI. The V segment lost 2 bases and the J segment 7 bases; nucleotides outside the gene matches: 3. The CDR3 DNA sequence: TGCGCCAGCAGTGAGCAGGGGGCGCACGGGGAGCTGTTTTTT. Protein sequence: CASSEQGAHGELFF.

This clone was recorded once. The chain is built from TRBV11-2 and TRBJ1-1; 7 bases match TRBD1. Germline-derived CDR1 and CDR2 are SGHAT and FQNNGV. V trimming: 7 bases; J trimming: 1 base; junction bases outside the gene matches: 3. CDR3 length: 13 residues. The CDR3 nucleotides read TGTGCCAGCACCAGGACAGGGAACACTGAAGCTTTCTTT. It codes for CASTRTGNTEAFF. Full variable domain (remainder filled in from reference TRBV11-2 and TRBJ1-1): EAGVAQSPRYKIIEKRQSVAFWCNPISGHATLYWYQQILGQGPKLLIQFQNNGVVDDSQLPKDRFSAERLKGVDSTLKIQPAKLEDSAVYLCASTRTGNTEAFFGQGTRLTVV.

On this clone: This sample also contains other DNA sequences that code for the same CDR3. The chain combines TRBV2 with TRBJ1-5; 7 bases are shared with TRBD1. With V trimmed by 9 bases and J by 2 bases, 4 bases remained unmatched. There are 13 residues in the CDR3. The V gene's germline CDR1 is SNHLY and CDR2 FYNNEI. Here the CDR3 DNA reads TGTGCCAGTTCCGGGACAGGCAATCAGCCCCAGCATTTT. Protein product: CASSGTGNQPQHF.

The chain employs TRBV25-1 and TRBJ1-5, with TRBD1 identical over 9 bases. Germline V lookup: CDR1 MGHDK, CDR2 SYGVNS. V shed 4 bases, J shed 7 bases, and the junction held 5 bases outside the gene matches. This CDR3 is built from 14 residues. CDR3 sequence reads: CASSGDREEQPQHF. The CDR3 DNA is TGTGCCAGCAGTGGGGACAGGGAGGAACAGCCCCAGCATTTT.

The CDR3: CASSLGLAGGPSYNEQFF. The CDR3 DNA reads as TGTGCCAGCAGCCTCGGACTAGCGGGAGGCCCCTCCTACAATGAGCAGTTCTTC. The chain couples TRBV7-9 to TRBJ2-1, with 14 bases fitting TRBD2. V lost 5 bases and J lost 0; bases outside the gene matches: 6. Looked up from germline, CDR1 is SEHNR and CDR2 is FQNEAQ (reference sequence). The CDR3 runs 18 residues.

The chain recombines TRBV19 with TRBJ2-1; possibly TRBD2 for D (7 bases). The CDR3 is 20 residues long. Trimming took off 2 bases at V and 0 bases at J, with 23 bases between the two ends. Germline CDR1 and CDR2: LNHDA and SQIVND (reference sequence). CDR3 in DNA: TGTGCCAGTAGTATACGGGGGGCCGGGGGAGGCCGCAGCTCCTACAATGAGCAGTTCTTC. It specifies CASSIRGAGGGRSSYNEQFF.

The V and J genes are TRBV11-3 and TRBJ2-3, with 9 bases that match TRBD1. V lost 8 bases, J lost 6 bases, and 9 bases stayed unmatched. CDR3 length: 14 amino acids. The germline CDR1 and CDR2 sequences are SGHNT and YENEEA. Here the CDR3 reads CASGIWTGEDTQYF. The CDR3 DNA reads as TGTGCCAGCGGGATATGGACAGGGGAGGATACGCAGTATTTT.

This chain joins TRBV7-9 and TRBJ1-2, with TRBD1 identical over 9 bases. This CDR3 spans 15 amino acids. Germline lookup yields CDR1 SEHNR and CDR2 FQNEAQ (reference sequence). Trimming at V came to 5 bases and at J to 3 bases, leaving 7 bases not matched to a gene. The CDR3 nucleotides read TGTGCCAGCAGCAAGAGGGACAGGGAATACTATGGCTACACCTTC. Protein: CASSKRDREYYGYTF.

The V and J genes are TRBV19 and TRBJ1-5, with D perhaps matching TRBD1 (5 bases). V was clipped by 2 bases and J by 2 bases, with 13 bases between them. Germline V gene data show CDR1 as LNHDA and CDR2 as SQIVND (reference sequence). This CDR3 comprises 16 residues. The CDR3 spells CASSIKGREGNQPQHF. CDR3 DNA sequence: TGTGCCAGTAGTATAAAAGGCAGGGAGGGCAATCAGCCCCAGCATTTT.

V is TRBV19 and J is TRBJ2-1; 8 bases map to TRBD2. The length of the CDR3 is 15 residues. Germline CDR1 and CDR2: LNHDA and SQIVND (reference sequence). V lost 4 bases, J lost 8 bases, and 10 bases stayed unmatched. The CDR3 region has the DNA TGTGCCAGTAGTACCACCATAGGACTAGCCTATGAGCAGTTCTTC. This gives the protein CASSTTIGLAYEQFF.

The chain is built from TRBV30 and TRBJ2-1; D gene unclear. This CDR3 region has 10 residues. Germline loops: CDR1 GTSNPN, CDR2 SVGIG (reference sequence). V lost 5 bases to trimming and J lost 7 bases, with 6 bases between them. The CDR3 DNA reads TGTGCCTGGTCGTCGAATGAGCAGTTCTTC. Amino acids: CAWSSNEQFF.

V gene TRBV6-6 combines with J gene TRBJ2-3; weak D call: TRBD2 (5 bases). Germline V gene lookup returns CDR1 MNHNY and CDR2 SVGAGI (reference sequence). The V end was cut by 11 bases, the J end by 4 bases, with 13 bases between. This CDR3 is 12 amino acids long. The CDR3 loop reads CACGSVADTQYF. CDR3 nucleotides: TGTGCCTGCGGGTCGGTTGCAGATACGCAGTATTTT.

The chain uses TRBV25-1 and TRBJ1-5; 11 bases agree with TRBD1. The J segment lost 4 bases and the V segment lost 8 bases, leaving 7 bases of the junction unmatched. CDR1 is MGHDK and CDR2 is SYGVNS in the germline V gene. The CDR3 contains 15 residues. The CDR3 loop reads CASGSRDRGNQPQHF. As DNA, the CDR3 is TGTGCCAGCGGTTCCCGGGACAGGGGGAATCAGCCCCAGCATTTT.

The chain combines TRBV7-3 with TRBJ2-2; a possible D gene is TRBD2 (6 bases). With 5 bases removed from V and 5 bases from J, the gap between germline ends came to 12 bases. The CDR3 consists of 14 residues. The germline gives CDR1 SGHTA, CDR2 FQGTGA. CDR3 bases: TGTGCCAGCAGCCCTTTGGGACTTACCGGGGAGCTGTTTTTT. Its protein product is CASSPLGLTGELFF.

The chain employs TRBV6-5 and TRBJ2-7; the D is unclear. Germline V gene sequence: CDR1 MNHEY, CDR2 SVGAGI. Trimming stripped 2 bases from V and 1 base from J, with 6 bases between. CDR3 length equals 13 residues. CDR3: CASSYVPSYEQYF. In DNA, the CDR3 is TGTGCCAGCAGTTACGTTCCATCCTACGAGCAGTACTTC.

V usage is TRBV25-1 and J usage is TRBJ1-2; D gene uncertain. The germline V and J ends were trimmed by 4 bases and 4 bases, with 4 bases remaining between them. Germline CDR1 MGHDK, CDR2 SYGVNS. The CDR3 is 11 residues long. CDR3 region: CASSAGYGYTF. CDR3 DNA: TGTGCCAGCAGTGCCGGCTATGGCTACACCTTC.

The gene calls are TRBV27 and TRBJ2-1, with D unresolved. Germline CDR1 and CDR2: MNHEY and SMNVEV (reference sequence). This CDR3 contains 16 residues. The V and J ends lost 6 bases and 0 bases respectively, with 15 bases between them. CDR3 in amino acids: CASSRLSGSSYNEQFF. In DNA form, the CDR3 reads TGTGCCAGCAGCCGTCTTTCCGGTAGCTCCTACAATGAGCAGTTCTTC.

The chain combines TRBV7-3 with TRBJ2-1; 11 nucleotides line up with TRBD2. From germline, CDR1 is SGHTA and CDR2 FQGTGA. The CDR3 spans 15 residues. Germline trimming cut 1 base from V and 6 bases from J; bases unmatched to any gene: 2. The CDR3 region is CASSLKGLAVNEQFF. In nucleotides, the CDR3 is TGTGCCAGCAGCTTAAAGGGACTAGCGGTCAATGAGCAGTTCTTC.

This clone appeared a few times. J is TRBJ2-3 and V is TRBV11-3; unclear D gene. Between the trimmed V and J ends, which lost 5 bases and 4 bases, there was a span of 7 bases. This CDR3 contains 12 residues. Per the germline V gene, CDR1 is SGHNT and CDR2 is YENEEA. In DNA form, the CDR3 reads TGTGCCAGCAGCCTTTTTCCAGATACGCAGTATTTT. This gives the protein CASSLFPDTQYF. Using reference TRBV11-3 and TRBJ2-3 for the parts outside the CDR3, the full variable domain is EAGVVQSPRYKIIEKKQPVAFWCNPISGHNTLYWYLQNLGQGPELLIRYENEEAVDDSQLPKDRFSAERLKGVDSTLKIQPAELGDSAVYLCASSLFPDTQYFGPGTRLTVL.

This clone was detected only once. The chain uses TRBV9 and TRBJ1-1; D is perhaps TRBD1 (5 bases). This CDR3 is built from 13 residues. Trimming removed 4 bases from V and 8 bases from J, with 15 bases in between. CDR1 and CDR2 from the germline V gene are SGDLS and YYNGEE. CDR3 protein: CASSSGPRGEAFF. CDR3 sequence (DNA): TGTGCCAGCAGCTCTGGACCGCGGGGGGAAGCTTTCTTT.

The chain employs TRBV4-1 and TRBJ2-1, with D possibly being TRBD2 (6 bases). Germline CDR1 is MGHRA and CDR2 is YSYEKL. The CDR3 contains 16 residues. V was pared by 0 bases and J by 4 bases, with 13 bases between. The CDR3 DNA reads TGCGCCAGCAGCCAAGATGGGCGGGATCATTACAATGAGCAGTTCTTC. It specifies CASSQDGRDHYNEQFF.

The CDR3 protein is CASSQGEDYGYTF. Written as DNA, the CDR3 is TGTGCCAGCAGCCAGGGGGAGGACTATGGCTACACCTTC. The chain links TRBV7-9 to TRBJ1-2; 7 bases match TRBD1. Germline V CDR1 and CDR2: SEHNR, FQNEAQ (reference sequence). There are 13 residues in the CDR3. V shed 5 bases and J 3 bases; nucleotides not matched to a gene: 3.

The chain carries TRBV6-6 and TRBJ1-5; the D is unclear. The CDR3 has 15 amino acids. Germline CDR1 and CDR2: MNHNY and SVGAGI (reference sequence). V shed 6 bases and J shed 5 bases, with 17 bases lying between them. CDR3 nucleotides: TGTGCCAGCAGGACCTCTAGGGCGGGAGATCAGCCCCAGCATTTT. Amino acids: CASRTSRAGDQPQHF.

The chain carries TRBV19 and TRBJ1-5; no firm D call. The CDR3 covers 16 residues. With 4 bases removed from V and 1 base from J, the gap between germline ends came to 14 bases. Per the germline V gene, CDR1 is LNHDA and CDR2 is SQIVND (reference sequence). CDR3 sequence: CASSSLGRHSNQPQHF. The CDR3, as DNA: TGTGCCAGTAGTAGTCTAGGGAGGCACAGCAATCAGCCCCAGCATTTT.

This clone has a single count. The rearrangement uses TRBV6-1 and TRBJ1-2; D is undetermined. The CDR3 totals 17 residues. The V end was cut by 0 bases, the J end by 0 bases, with 14 bases between. CDR1 MNHNS and CDR2 SASEGT come from the germline V gene. The CDR3 region has the DNA TGTGCCAGCAGTGAAGCTTGGCGGCTCGCTACTAACTATGGCTACACCTTC. This encodes CASSEAWRLATNYGYTF.

The V and J genes are TRBV19 and TRBJ2-7; 8 bases match TRBD1. The junction had 8 bases not matched to a gene; V was cut back by 7 bases and J by 3 bases. The germline gives CDR1 LNHDA, CDR2 SQIVND (reference sequence). The CDR3 covers 14 residues. The CDR3 here is CASKEQGDDYEQYF. The CDR3, as DNA: TGTGCCAGTAAGGAACAGGGGGATGACTACGAGCAGTACTTC.

This sequence joins TRBV6-5 and TRBJ2-3; 7 bases are shared with TRBD2. The germline CDR1 and CDR2 sequences are MNHEY and SVGAGI. V shed 6 bases and J 1 base; nucleotides not matched to a gene: 7. The CDR3 covers 15 residues. The chain's CDR3 is CASSLVGGRTDTQYF. The CDR3 DNA follows: TGTGCCAGCAGCCTGGTGGGAGGGCGCACAGATACGCAGTATTTT.